This TCR beta chain originates from a study of cytomegalovirus exposure and HLA in healthy donors (dated by TCRdb to about 2017). At the level of the whole study: An earlier analysis of some 500 of the donors reported 250 to 300 Gb of sequence data and roughly 110 million unique TCR beta sequences from 150 million to 200 million T cells. About 310 gigabases of sequencing data and approximately 85 million unique TCR sequences were included in an early release covering several hundred HLA-typed donors. Donor age, sex, ethnicity and CMV serostatus were collected together with the repertoire data. Using immunosequencing, the study profiled T cell repertoires from fewer than 700 subjects and related those repertoires to cytomegalovirus serostatus. Among 398 genotyped donors of the cohort, an average of about 240,000 unique TCR beta nucleotide sequences were sequenced per donor, around 20% of them non-productive. In an earlier analysis of 587 of the donors, high-throughput TCR beta sequencing was used to judge whether each TCR beta V gene segment behaved as functional or pseudogenic. The aim of the study was to test whether cataloging public T cell receptors could identify signatures of past pathogen exposure. About 5 DR-DQ haplotypes were handled as single units for association and clustering, since linkage in the cohort was strong. All discovery cohort repertoires had been generated on a single sequencing platform. HLA typing covered class I and class II loci at four-digit resolution. A later genetic analysis took genome-wide SNP genotypes for about 55% of the roughly 670 donors and used that subset as a discovery cohort. High-throughput TCR immunosequencing, statistical association of individual TCRs with disease status, and machine learning were combined to predict cytomegalovirus infection status. A later analysis re-examined previously published TCR beta repertoires from more than 550 donors and added high-resolution HLA genotyping to investigate patterns of TCR occurrence. The genetic ancestry cluster associated with self-reported Caucasian donors included approximately 85% of the roughly 360 genotyped donors. The later analysis used no new phenotypic data to find candidate immune exposures, relying instead on TCR beta sequences and their occurrence across donors. The number of typed donors differed by locus: roughly 629-640 for A, B, C, DRB1 and DQB1; about 520 for DQA1; 606 for DPA1; and some 450 for DPB1. A separate validation cohort of some 130 different subjects was used in addition to the roughly 620-subject first cohort.

The study at large found these results: According to a later analysis, most CMV-associated TCR beta chains appeared to be HLA-restricted, and the HLA associations seemed to be driven largely by CMV exposure. CMV serostatus was the only immune exposure information available for the cohort. A cluster of highly shared sequence variants was judged likely to be a technical artifact of the sequencing pipeline. A total of 164 TCR beta chains were listed by the study as associated with cytomegalovirus. Across donors, most TCR sequences were observed very rarely, whereas some public TCRs were present in many individuals. Because the 87-base-pair reads could not distinguish some IMGT-functional V segments, including TRBV6-2 and TRBV6-3, those segments were excluded. Assigning TCR associations to individual alleles was difficult when HLA alleles, especially DR and DQ, strongly co-occurred. A later analysis associated 15,000 or so TCR beta sequences with specific HLA alleles at a false discovery rate of 0.05. The classifier was reported to diagnose cytomegalovirus status with high specificity and sensitivity in both the original cohort and the validation cohort. The authors suggested that the approach could potentially be generalized to other disease states and immunological phenotypes. A later analysis found that HLA-associated TCR beta chains were more clonally expanded and had lower generation probabilities than equally common non-associated chains. An earlier analysis of around 540 of the donors showed that most TCR beta V segments appeared in productive rearrangements either about 90% or about 30% of the time, which broadly matched IMGT annotations. Compared with the approximately 700-donor mean, donors in an Asian-associated ancestry cluster had fewer N-insertions in productive TCRs, according to a later genetic analysis. In a later analysis, the rate of TCR association differed among HLA loci, with DRB1 alleles having the most associated TCRs and HLA-C alleles having the fewest. Because some donors lacked HLA typing at each locus, the association tests relied only on the typed subset. A further reported finding was that TCR beta sequences accurately predicted the HLA-A and HLA-B alleles for most subjects in the first cohort. The cohort was sequenced for TCR beta chains only, and without alpha or paired-chain data the features that could be detected were limited. Presence/absence analyses assumed roughly uniform sequencing depth across donors, an assumption that may not hold. The earlier analysis of about 600 of the donors excluded 15 to 20 rarely observed V segments, including chromosome 9 orphons, because counts were too low. Correlated functional status among segregating V segments might reflect linkage disequilibrium, but an unknown experimental factor could not be ruled out. Several of the top co-occurrence clusters appeared to be linked to parvovirus B19, influenza, CMV and Epstein-Barr virus, according to a later analysis. A later genetic analysis associated a missense DCLRE1C variant with V-gene and J-gene trimming of TCR beta chains, and an independent cohort replicated the association. Three of the identified cytomegalovirus-associated TCR beta chains were confirmed in vitro to be specific for cytomegalovirus antigens.

Library generation was performed with the immunoSEQ multiplex PCR assay. A mixture of 60 forward primers for TCR Vbeta segments and 13 reverse primers for TCR Jbeta segments was used in the multiplex PCR. A multiplex PCR assay on genomic DNA amplified the CDR3 region of rearranged TCR beta genes. The Illumina HiSeq System was used to sequence the amplified TCR beta libraries as 87-base-pair reads. For the original study's pipeline: In a later analysis, 70 million to 95 million unique TCR beta chains were counted across the 500 to 850 repertoires, and some 10 million of these chains were shared by at least two donors. A nearest-neighbor algorithm error-corrected the raw reads and collapsed the reads into unique sequences, merging closely related sequences to remove PCR and sequencing errors. CDR3 sequences were aligned to IMGT reference sequences to assign V, D and J gene segments. For a sequence to be retained, a match of at least six nucleotides was required to both a V gene segment and a J gene segment. Rearrangements were classified as productive when the CDR3 lacked stop codons and remained in frame with V and J, and all other rearrangements were classified as non-productive. CDR3 was defined by IMGT convention, running from the second conserved V-encoded cysteine to the conserved J-encoded phenylalanine. The earlier analysis of 500 to 750 of the donors excluded any sequence lacking an unambiguous match to a single V gene segment. In an earlier analysis of 587 of the donors, V segments were called functional above 56.7% productive rearrangements and were called segregating when the between-donor standard deviation exceeded 5%. A statistical classification framework was built to diagnose cytomegalovirus status from the catalog of TCR beta chain sequences. In a later analysis, V and J genes were assigned by comparing TCR nucleotide sequences against IMGT/GENE-DB human TR gene sequences. The TCRdist pipeline was used in a later analysis to assign CDR3 sequences and most-parsimonious VDJ recombination scenarios. In a later analysis, each TCR beta chain was defined by its CDR3 amino acid sequence together with its V-gene family, and reads without a unique V-gene family were excluded. To address suspected cross-contamination and a sequencing artifact, a later analysis removed 592 highly shared, low-generation-probability nucleotide sequences. In a later analysis, a clonal expansion index was calculated for each public chain from normalized within-repertoire ranks of inferred template counts. In a later analysis, generation probabilities were computed with a VDJ recombination model fitted to out-of-frame rearrangements, and the resulting probabilities were checked against IGoR. A later analysis scored TCR-TCR, TCR-HLA and TCR-CMV co-occurrence with hypergeometric tests, applying a repertoire-size bias correction to TCR pairs. False discovery rates were estimated in a later analysis by permuting HLA or CMV assignments 20 times. In a later analysis, co-occurring TCRs were grouped using DBSCAN, and TCRdist sequence similarity was added for clustering within HLA-allele-positive subsets. Co-occurrence clustering excluded repertoires with fewer than 30,000 or more than 120,000 public chains, plus five with anomalous nucleotide sharing. The immuneACCESS repertoire file appears here via TCRdb, limited to in-frame rearrangements. These files lack a portion of the clones; in checked studies, under half of the deficit traces to unresolved V genes, and the cause of the others is not known. V and J calls and clone size come straight from that table; D and trimming were deduced from the DNA. The sample table holds approximately 190,000 clones, of which 75% to 90% were seen once. The biggest ten clones account for roughly 6.7% of the sample.

The cohort consisted of 600 to 700 healthy bone marrow donors. At the time of sampling, all cohort members were nominally healthy, though unrecorded immune exposures were likely present. The donor tested CMV seropositive and was one of the 289 seropositive cohort members. A peripheral blood sample was collected from each donor, and TCR beta sequencing was performed on peripheral blood mononuclear cells. Genomic DNA extraction from the blood cell samples was performed with the Qiagen DNeasy Blood Extraction Kit. Measured from the cysteine to the phenylalanine, the CDR3 is 13 residues long. CDR3 DNA only is kept here, 39 bases in frame from base 1. Relative to germline, V is missing 4 bases and J is missing 4 bases, with 3 bases of the junction outside any gene match. Reading the germline V gene gives CDR1 MDHEN and CDR2 SYDVKM. This clone was observed a few times. What antigen it recognizes has not been identified. Per-base qualities were not stored, and no clone one base away is much larger.

Sequencing was done on a sample of PBMCs. This chain is built from TRBV28 and TRBJ1-2, with 7 central nucleotides matching TRBD1. This clonotype originated in a man between 40 and 49 years old in good health and CMV-seropositive. The sequenced DNA is TGTGCCAGCAGTTCGGACAGGAGCTATGGCTACACCTTC. It encodes CASSSDRSYGYTF.